The rows below give T cell receptor beta chains drawn from one sample of a study of regulatory T cells in long-lasting Graves disease. Each CDR3 protein gets one entry after TCRdb re-called the multiplex PCR reads with MiXCR. The sample lists about 660,000 distinct CDR3 sequences; about 30% were seen once. The sequences come from peripheral blood mononuclear cells (PBMCs), collected when the disease was refractory, from a patient treated with antithyroid drugs. These receptors all stem from a female donor with Graves disease. CDR3s include the opening cysteine and the closing phenylalanine or tryptophan. D genes are given only for firm matches.

V gene,D gene,CDR3 protein
TRBV12-3/TRBV12-4,TRBD1,CASSSPRSGTGSYEQYF
TRBV19,.,CATEGSAIAGYGYTF
TRBV12-3/TRBV12-4,TRBD1,CASSSGTGHSPLHF
TRBV19,.,CATRIDFGTGNTIYF
TRBV6-2/TRBV6-3,TRBD1,CASSDFGTGHGYTF
TRBV19,.,CASMTASYEQYF
TRBV5-1,TRBD1,CASSLDRGQPNTEAFF
TRBV4-2,TRBD1,CASSPDRAFVGSQPQHF
TRBV7-8,.,CASGAGHQPQHF
TRBV4-1,TRBD2,CASSQAGTSGTYEQYF
TRBV5-1,TRBD1,CASSKTGQGRYEQYF
TRBV30,.,CAWNGGFYGYTF
TRBV28,.,CASSPSQGNEQYF
TRBV4-1,.,CASSQVGARGYGYTF
TRBV5-1,.,CASSFDSPGETYTEAFF
TRBV7-9,.,CASSQGRGVNEKLFF
TRBV7-9,TRBD2,CASSFTSGDSYEQYF
TRBV3-1,.,CASGSLNEQFF
TRBV6-1,TRBD2,CASKGGSYTGELFF
TRBV2,.,CASSEDRGFLNTEAFF
TRBV6-1,.,CASRESGRYYGYTF
TRBV7-2,TRBD2,CASSFKRECNNTQYF
TRBV5-1,.,CASSFHSDKPSYEQYF
TRBV10-2,TRBD2,CASRAGGPHEQYF